Detailed here is one TCR beta chain. The antigen is not known. This record comes from a study of T cells expressing NK-cell markers. TCRdb reprocessed the 5' RACE reads, keeping one entry per CDR3 protein, no DNA. Its table records some 440,000 distinct CDR3 sequences. Study conclusions and caveats: CD8+ T cells in more than five donors included dominant NKG2C+ clonotypes at roughly 1.0-8%.

Sequencing was carried out using blood T cells: a sorted CD56 or NKG2C T cell subset, CD4+ or CD8+ T cells, or bulk PBMC T cells (not recorded which). The TCR sequence derives from a woman aged 45-60 years in good health.

The CDR3 here is CSARTGLAGSPSQYF. The chain carries TRBV20-1 and TRBJ2-5; TCRdb's D call of TRBD2 is untestable without DNA. Germline V gene data show CDR1 as DFQATT and CDR2 as SNEGSKA (reference sequence). The CDR3 is made up of 15 amino acids.